This T cell receptor beta chain originates from a study of blood T cell repertoires in COVID-19. The CDR3 length is 13 residues. Per the germline V gene, CDR1 is MGHRA and CDR2 is YSYEKL. V shed 8 bases and J 4 bases; nucleotides not matched to a gene: 6. Clones were read by immunoSEQ multiplex PCR, and TCRdb kept only the in-frame ones, dropping some. Of 110,000 or so clones listed, more than 80% are singletons. Material for sequencing was peripheral blood. This chain uses TRBV4-1 with TRBJ1-2; 8 nucleotides match TRBD1. This clonotype was obtained from a woman aged 55 to 70 with COVID-19, enrolled during active disease. The CDR3 reads CASQGDRGYGYTF. The CDR3 DNA sequence: TGCGCCAGCCAAGGAGACAGGGGCTATGGCTACACCTTC.